This entry is about one T cell receptor beta chain. The antigen remains undetermined. These data are taken from a study of Ad26.COV2.S vaccination and SARS-CoV-2 variants. From germline, CDR1 is SGDLS and CDR2 YYNGEE. The CDR3 extends over 13 amino acids. V shed 7 bases, J shed 4 bases, and the junction held 7 bases outside the gene matches. Findings and limits, study-wide: TCR breadth and depth estimates may have understated total T cell responses. Responses of spike-specific T cells (both CD8+ and CD4+) reportedly showed substantial breadth after vaccination. The study found similar non-spike TCR breadth in vaccine and placebo recipients.

Libraries were prepared by immunoSEQ multiplex PCR; TCRdb keeps only in-frame clonotypes and omits some of them. The profile covers 180,000 or so clones, with around 88% appearing a single time and 5% to 7% taken by the ten largest. This specimen was peripheral blood, taken after recovery from COVID-19. The TCR comes from a human donor who had recovered from COVID-19. The V and J genes are TRBV9 and TRBJ2-5; 7 nucleotides align to TRBD1. This CDR3 reads CASGLGDRETQYF. For the CDR3, the DNA is TGTGCCAGCGGGTTGGGGGACAGAGAGACCCAGTACTTC.